One sample yielded the 25 T cell receptor beta chains listed below, sequenced in a study of shared clonotypes between healthy human individuals. The repertoire was sequenced with immunoSEQ multiplex PCR; TCRdb's copy has only in-frame clones and lacks some. The profile covers under 600,000 clones, with about 96% appearing a single time and about 0.059% taken by the ten largest. Sequenced material: naive CD4+ T cells sorted from blood. Documented subset: CD45RA+ positively selected. The receptor source for this set is a woman younger than 45 in good health.

This clone was seen only once. The rearrangement uses TRBV5-1 and TRBJ2-3, with D possibly matching TRBD1 (6 bases). This CDR3 has 14 residues. CDR1 and CDR2 (germline): SGHRS, YFSETQ. The V end was cut by 4 bases, the J end by 0 bases, with 9 bases between. The CDR3 nucleotides are TGCGCCAGCAGCATGGGACACAGCACAGATACGCAGTATTTT. This sequence encodes CASSMGHSTDTQYF.

The CDR3 DNA reads TGTGCCAGCATCCTAGGGGGCCAGACGGTCGACGAGCAGTACTTC. It specifies CASILGGQTVDEQYF. The chain carries TRBV28 and TRBJ2-7; the match to TRBD1 covers 7 bases. Trimming cost V 7 bases and J 5 bases; bases outside gene matches: 14. CDR3 length equals 15 residues. In germline, CDR1 is MDHEN, CDR2 SYDVKM.

The chain employs TRBV7-9 and TRBJ1-1; 12 positions match TRBD1. Per the germline V gene, CDR1 is SEHNR and CDR2 is FQNEAQ (reference sequence). The CDR3 length is 16 residues. J gave up 0 bases and V 5 bases, and 4 bases lay outside the gene matches. CDR3 sequence: CASSVGTGGMNTEAFF. In nucleotides, the CDR3 is TGTGCCAGCAGCGTAGGGACAGGGGGCATGAACACTGAAGCTTTCTTT.

The J gene is TRBJ1-5, the V gene TRBV18, with a weak D call TRBD1 (6 bases). Germline V lookup: CDR1 KGHSH, CDR2 LQKENI. CDR3 length: 15 amino acids. Trimming cost V 3 bases and J 1 base, with 10 bases left between them. The DNA for the CDR3 is TGTGCCAGCTCACCGCAGGGGTCCAGCAATCAGCCCCAGCATTTT. Its protein product is CASSPQGSSNQPQHF.

The chain carries TRBV5-8 and TRBJ2-2; 12 nucleotides line up with TRBD2. The CDR3 extends over 18 amino acids. V shed 0 bases, J shed 5 bases, and the junction held 8 bases outside the gene matches. Germline V gene data show CDR1 as SGHTS and CDR2 as YDEGEE. The CDR3 DNA sequence: TGTGCCAGCAGCTTGGAGGCGACTAGCGGGAGATCGACCGGGGAGCTGTTTTTT. Translation: CASSLEATSGRSTGELFF.

The CDR3 DNA reads as TGTGCCAGCAGCGTAGCTTTAGGACACTCTGAAAAACTGTTTTTT. Amino acid sequence: CASSVALGHSEKLFF. The chain combines TRBV9 with TRBJ1-4, with a tentative D call TRBD1 (5 bases). The CDR3 length is 15 residues. V was cut by 0 bases and J by 7 bases, with 13 bases left in between. Germline V lookup: CDR1 SGDLS, CDR2 YYNGEE. Together with reference TRBV9 and TRBJ1-4, the CDR3 gives the full variable domain: DSGVTQTPKHLITATGQRVTLRCSPRSGDLSVYWYQQSLDQGLQFLIQYYNGEERAKGNILERFSAQQFPDLHSELNLSSLELGDSALYFCASSVALGHSEKLFFGSGTQLSVL.

CDR3 region: CASSPLSSLTSTDTQYF. In DNA form, the CDR3 reads TGTGCCAGCTCCCCCCTCTCATCCTTAACTAGCACAGATACGCAGTATTTT. This chain joins TRBV18 and TRBJ2-3; the D is unclear. The V and J ends lost 6 bases and 0 bases respectively, with 19 bases between them. Looked up from germline, CDR1 is KGHSH and CDR2 is LQKENI. The CDR3 covers 17 residues.

The J gene is TRBJ1-1, the V gene TRBV6-5; D uncertain. There are 14 residues in the CDR3. Looked up from germline, CDR1 is MNHEY and CDR2 is SVGAGI. V was cut by 2 bases and J by 7 bases, with 14 bases left in between. CDR3 amino acids: CASSYLGKGGEAFF. The CDR3 DNA sequence: TGTGCCAGCAGTTACCTAGGGAAAGGAGGTGAAGCTTTCTTT.

V is TRBV7-6 and J is TRBJ2-2; tentative D call: TRBD2 (6 bases). This CDR3 has 13 amino acids. Per germline, CDR1 SGHVS and CDR2 FNYEAQ. The V end lost 4 bases, the J end lost 7 bases, and 10 bases lay between the germline ends. In nucleotides, the CDR3 is TGTGCCAGCAGCTACCAGGGAGGCGGGGAGCTGTTTTTT. Translated: CASSYQGGGELFF.

This clone was counted once. The rearrangement links TRBV28 to TRBJ1-5; 7 bases fit TRBD1. Losses at the gene ends were 9 bases for V and 0 bases for J; bases not matched to a gene: 11. The germline CDR1 and CDR2 sequences are MDHEN and SYDVKM. There are 16 residues in the CDR3. In DNA, the CDR3 is TGTGCCAGGGGGAACCGGGACAGACTTAGCAATCAGCCCCAGCATTTT. Translating gives CARGNRDRLSNQPQHF.

The chain combines TRBV27 with TRBJ2-4, with D perhaps TRBD2 (6 bases). V was trimmed by 6 bases and J by 7 bases, leaving 13 bases between them. The germline V gene has CDR1 MNHEY and CDR2 SMNVEV (reference sequence). This CDR3 comprises 13 residues. CDR3 sequence (DNA): TGTGCCAGCAGGGAGGGTCTGAAGAACATTCAGTACTTC. This gives the protein CASREGLKNIQYF.

The CDR3 loop is CASSPAGVFGEKLFF. In nucleotides, the CDR3 is TGTGCCAGCTCACCAGCAGGGGTCTTCGGTGAAAAACTGTTTTTT. This sequence joins TRBV18 and TRBJ1-4, with a weak D call TRBD1 (6 bases). V lost 2 bases and J 7 bases, leaving 14 bases between the germline ends. The CDR3 runs 15 residues. CDR1 and CDR2 (germline): KGHSH, LQKENI.

The rearrangement links TRBV28 to TRBJ2-6; D may be TRBD1 or TRBD2 (5 bases each). Germline assignment: CDR1 MDHEN and CDR2 SYDVKM. V shed 7 bases and J shed 0 bases, with 10 bases lying between them. The CDR3 sequence is 15 residues long. Here the CDR3 DNA reads TGTGCCAGCAACCGGGACGGCTCTGGGGCCAACGTCCTGACTTTC. Its translation: CASNRDGSGANVLTF.

The chain has TRBV13 and TRBJ2-2; tentatively, D is TRBD1 (5 bases). V was trimmed by 5 bases and J by 1 base, leaving 17 bases between them. The CDR3 has 17 residues. The germline CDR1 and CDR2 sequences are PRHDT and FYEKMQ (reference sequence). CDR3 sequence (DNA): TGTGCCAGCAGCGCATATACAGGAGACCTGAACACCGGGGAGCTGTTTTTT. This gives the protein CASSAYTGDLNTGELFF.

This chain joins TRBV28 and TRBJ2-1; a weak D match, TRBD2 (6 bases). The CDR3 contains 15 residues. The V end lost 5 bases, the J end lost 6 bases, and 17 bases lay between the germline ends. The germline V gene encodes CDR1 MDHEN and CDR2 SYDVKM. The CDR3 loop is CASSPGTVVTNEQFF. The CDR3 DNA is TGTGCCAGCAGTCCCGGGACTGTAGTTACCAATGAGCAGTTCTTC.

V and J are TRBV19 and TRBJ1-2, with 8 bases aligning to TRBD1. The germline CDR1 and CDR2 sequences are LNHDA and SQIVND (reference sequence). Germline trimming cut 6 bases from V and 6 bases from J; bases unmatched to any gene: 6. This CDR3 is built from 13 residues. The CDR3 spells CASSPWDRNGYTF. CDR3 in DNA: TGTGCCAGTAGCCCGTGGGACAGGAATGGCTACACCTTC.

The chain is built from TRBV7-9 and TRBJ1-5; no firm D call. The germline CDR1 and CDR2 sequences are SEHNR and FQNEAQ (reference sequence). Trimming pared 3 bases from V and 4 bases from J, leaving 4 bases between. The CDR3 sequence is 12 residues long. The CDR3 protein is CASSFSNQPQHF. Written as DNA, the CDR3 is TGTGCCAGCAGCTTTTCGAATCAGCCCCAGCATTTT.

The CDR3 sequence: CASSEYSNRVETQYF. For the CDR3, the DNA is TGTGCCAGCAGTGAATACTCGAATAGAGTAGAGACCCAGTACTTC. The chain carries TRBV6-1 and TRBJ2-5; D unresolved. Per germline, CDR1 MNHNS and CDR2 SASEGT. Trimming removed 2 bases at V and 4 bases at J, with 14 bases between. The CDR3 sequence is 15 residues long.

The sample holds one count of this clone. J is TRBJ1-5 and V is TRBV7-2; maybe TRBD1 (6 bases). The CDR3 runs 17 residues. CDR1 and CDR2 (germline): SGHTA, FQGNSA. The germline V and J ends were trimmed by 5 bases and 4 bases, with 21 bases remaining between them. The CDR3 loop reads CASSGGRGGARNQPQHF. CDR3 nucleotides: TGTGCCAGCAGCGGCGGTCGGGGGGGGGCGAGAAATCAGCCCCAGCATTTT.

This chain links TRBV19 with TRBJ1-5; D not certain. The CDR3 is 16 amino acids. Germline values: CDR1 LNHDA, CDR2 SQIVND (reference sequence). Trimming shortened V by 6 bases and J by 0 bases, and 15 bases separated the two germline ends. The CDR3 sequence is CASSPSAVYSNQPQHF. The CDR3, as DNA: TGTGCCAGTAGCCCGAGTGCGGTTTATAGCAATCAGCCCCAGCATTTT.

The J gene is TRBJ2-1, the V gene TRBV11-3, with 9 bases matching TRBD2. Germline-derived CDR1 and CDR2 are SGHNT and YENEEA. V trimming: 3 bases; J trimming: 3 bases; junction bases outside the gene matches: 6. The CDR3 length is 16 residues. The chain's CDR3 is CASSFSGGRGYNEQFF. The CDR3 DNA follows: TGTGCCAGCAGCTTCTCGGGCGGGAGGGGCTACAATGAGCAGTTCTTC. The full variable domain, in which reference TRBV11-3 and TRBJ2-1 provide the parts outside the CDR3, is EAGVVQSPRYKIIEKKQPVAFWCNPISGHNTLYWYLQNLGQGPELLIRYENEEAVDDSQLPKDRFSAERLKGVDSTLKIQPAELGDSAVYLCASSFSGGRGYNEQFFGPGTRLTVL.

The chain carries TRBV7-9 and TRBJ2-1; TRBD1 aligns across 7 bases. V lost 5 bases to trimming and J lost 5 bases; unmatched junction nucleotides: 15. The CDR3 is made up of 17 amino acids. Germline V gives CDR1 SEHNR, CDR2 FQNEAQ (reference sequence). CDR3 sequence (DNA): TGTGCCAGCAGCCGTTCCTCCCGACAGGGAATTAACAATGAGCAGTTCTTC. As protein: CASSRSSRQGINNEQFF.

V usage is TRBV27 and J usage is TRBJ2-1, with 11 bases identical to TRBD2. Trimming took 6 bases from V and 3 from J; bases not matched to a gene: 1. The germline CDR1 and CDR2 sequences are MNHEY and SMNVEV (reference sequence). The CDR3 has 14 amino acids. Here the CDR3 DNA reads TGTGCCAGCAGAGGGACTAGCGGCTACAATGAGCAGTTCTTC. Translated, it gives CASRGTSGYNEQFF.

This clone was counted between two and nine times. The genes are TRBV18 and TRBJ1-2, with D tentatively TRBD1 (6 bases). The CDR3 is made up of 12 amino acids. Germline lookup yields CDR1 KGHSH and CDR2 LQKENI. V was shortened by 4 bases and J by 8 bases, with 11 bases between the two germline ends. This chain's CDR3 is CASSLQTGGYTF. The CDR3, as DNA: TGTGCCAGCTCACTACAAACAGGGGGCTACACCTTC.

This clone occurred once. The chain has TRBV5-1 and TRBJ1-3; D is unresolved. Germline CDR1 and CDR2: SGHRS and YFSETQ. The CDR3 is 15 residues long. Trimming pared 4 bases from V and 2 bases from J, leaving 13 bases between. The CDR3 loop reads CASSPEGVTGNTIYF. The CDR3 nucleotides read TGCGCCAGCAGCCCAGAGGGCGTTACTGGAAACACCATATATTTT.